These T cell receptor beta chains were read from a single sample in a study of T cells after yellow fever vaccination. TCRdb redid the calling of the 5' RACE reads with MiXCR, one entry per CDR3 protein. The sample lists about 120,000 distinct CDR3 sequences; 7.2% were seen once. The specimen was CD4+ T cells sorted from PBMCs, collected 45 days after the first yellow fever vaccination. The receptors stem from a man younger than 35 who received the YFV17D yellow fever vaccine. Each CDR3 is given with its conserved first and last residue. The D gene is left open where the match is weak. Size values are once, few and many counts, or a class for expanded clones, and some rows have none.

clone_size	j_call	v_call	d_call	cdr3_aa	cdr3_nt
many	TRBJ2-7	TRBV9	-	CASSAFGGLEQYF	TGTGCCAGCAGCGCCTTCGGGGGCCTGGAGCAGTACTTC
-	TRBJ2-3	TRBV5-8	TRBD1	CASSPKGQGASDTQYF	TGTGCCAGCAGCCCCAAGGGCCAGGGGGCCTCAGATACGCAGTATTTT
many	TRBJ2-2	TRBV5-1	-	CASSLVGSNTGELFF	TGCGCCAGCAGCTTGGTTGGGTCGAACACCGGGGAGCTGTTTTTT
medium-sized	TRBJ2-2	TRBV7-3	-	CASSLRGGSNTGELFF	TGTGCCAGCAGCTTAAGGGGGGGCTCGAACACCGGGGAGCTGTTTTTT
many	TRBJ2-4	TRBV20-1	-	CSIVAKNIQYF	TGCAGCATAGTAGCCAAAAACATTCAGTACTTC
many	TRBJ2-1	TRBV6-1	-	CASSPVGLRGNEQFF	TGTGCCAGCAGCCCGGTCGGACTACGGGGCAATGAGCAGTTCTTC
many	TRBJ2-7	TRBV10-2	-	CASQDQTYEQYF	TGCGCCAGCCAGGACCAGACCTACGAGCAGTACTTC
many	TRBJ1-4	TRBV20-1	-	CSATGTGGDSEKLFF	TGCAGTGCCACCGGGACCGGAGGGGATTCTGAAAAACTGTTTTTT
many	TRBJ1-1	TRBV10-3	-	CAISAGELIEAFF	TGTGCCATCAGTGCAGGGGAACTTATTGAAGCTTTCTTT
few	TRBJ1-1	TRBV4-2	-	CASSHGGVSNTEAFF	TGTGCCAGCAGCCATGGAGGGGTTAGTAACACTGAAGCTTTCTTT
-	TRBJ2-2	TRBV5-1	-	CAISSTRLCWELLF	TGCGCCATCAGCTCCACGCGGCTCTGTTGGGAGCTGCTTTTT
many	TRBJ2-5	TRBV7-3	TRBD1	CASSSTPGISGTGPKETQYF	TGTGCCAGCAGCTCCACTCCGGGGATTTCCGGGACAGGGCCAAAAGAGACCCAGTACTTC
many	TRBJ2-5	TRBV5-6	TRBD1	CASSLDRGETQYF	TGTGCCAGCAGCTTGGACAGGGGAGAGACCCAGTACTTC
many	TRBJ1-1	TRBV7-3	-	CASGRNTNTEAFF	TGTGCCAGCGGCAGGAATACGAACACTGAAGCTTTCTTT
many	TRBJ2-1	TRBV5-1	-	CASSSRGQLGNEQFF	TGCGCCAGCAGCAGCAGGGGCCAACTCGGCAATGAGCAGTTCTTC
many	TRBJ1-3	TRBV7-2	-	CASSRSHGAGNTIYF	TGTGCCAGCAGCCGCTCACATGGCGCCGGAAACACCATATATTTT
many	TRBJ2-5	TRBV12-3/TRBV12-4	-	CASSLGEMEETQYF	TGTGCCAGCAGTTTGGGGGAGATGGAAGAGACCCAGTACTTC
many	TRBJ2-7	TRBV7-9	TRBD1	CASSLQGQGTYEQYF	TGTGCCAGCAGCTTACAGGGACAGGGTACCTACGAGCAGTACTTC
few	TRBJ1-2	TRBV30	-	CAQGRATNYGYTF	TGTGCCCAGGGGAGGGCAACTAACTATGGCTACACCTTC
many	TRBJ1-2	TRBV30	-	CAGPGGHGYTF	TGTGCCGGGCCGGGGGGTCATGGCTACACCTTC
-	TRBJ2-5	TRBV7-2	TRBD2	CASSPVAGGQETQYF	TGTGCCAGCAGCCCCGTAGCGGGGGGACAAGAGACCCAGTACTTC
few	TRBJ1-1	TRBV27	TRBD1	CASRGQALLAEAFF	TGTGCCAGCAGGGGACAGGCCCTTCTGGCTGAAGCTTTCTTT
many	TRBJ1-1	TRBV12-3/TRBV12-4	-	CASSPRGGANTEAFF	TGTGCCAGCAGCCCGCGGGGAGGGGCGAACACTGAAGCTTTCTTT
many	TRBJ2-3	TRBV5-5	TRBD2	CASSSLIAGGTDTQYF	TGTGCCAGCAGCTCCCTAATAGCGGGGGGGACAGATACGCAGTATTTT
many	TRBJ2-2	TRBV5-5	TRBD1	CASSRTGSNTGELFF	TGTGCCAGCAGCCGGACAGGGTCGAACACCGGGGAGCTGTTTTTT
few	TRBJ1-5	TRBV11-2	-	CASSLGQFGNQPQHF	TGTGCCAGCAGCTTAGGACAGTTCGGCAATCAGCCCCAGCATTTT
many	TRBJ2-5	TRBV20-1	TRBD2	CSAVPVARGGETQYF	TGCAGTGCTGTCCCCGTCGCGCGGGGGGGAGAGACCCAGTACTTC
few	TRBJ1-1	TRBV5-1	-	CASSSTARTGMQDTEAFF	TGCGCCAGCAGCTCGACGGCCAGAACAGGGATGCAGGACACTGAAGCTTTCTTT
-	TRBJ1-2	TRBV6-1	-	CASSITGTGGYTF	TGTGCCAGCAGTATTACAGGGACTGGTGGCTACACCTTC
many	TRBJ1-5	TRBV10-3	-	CAISEPGADNQPQHF	TGTGCCATCAGTGAGCCGGGGGCGGACAATCAGCCCCAGCATTTT
many	TRBJ1-1	TRBV28	-	CASSQRPENTEAFF	TGTGCCAGCAGCCAAAGACCCGAGAACACTGAAGCTTTCTTT
many	TRBJ2-5	TRBV11-2	TRBD1	CASSSRTGQETQYF	TGTGCCAGCAGCTCCAGGACAGGCCAAGAGACCCAGTACTTC
many	TRBJ1-6	TRBV19	-	CASSIQGYNSPLHF	TGTGCCAGTAGTATCCAGGGCTATAATTCACCCCTCCACTTT
few	TRBJ2-4	TRBV14	-	CASSQDAQNIQYF	TGTGCCAGCAGCCAAGACGCTCAAAACATTCAGTACTTC
-	TRBJ2-7	TRBV28	-	CAMGPGLLSYEQYF	TGTGCCATGGGCCCCGGGCTCCTCTCCTACGAGCAGTACTTC
many	TRBJ2-7	TRBV7-2	TRBD2	CASSFQPGLASYEQYF	TGTGCCAGCAGCTTTCAGCCCGGACTAGCGTCGTACGAGCAGTACTTC
many	TRBJ2-2	TRBV7-6	-	CASSSYIQGGSTGELFF	TGTGCCAGCAGCTCGTATATACAGGGTGGAAGCACCGGGGAGCTGTTTTTT
-	TRBJ2-1	TRBV23-1	TRBD1	CASRNVTGSYNEQFF	TGCGCCAGCCGAAACGTGACAGGGAGCTACAATGAGCAGTTCTTC
many	TRBJ2-1	TRBV12-3/TRBV12-4	TRBD2	CASSWLSGGPHNEQFF	TGTGCCAGCAGTTGGCTTAGCGGGGGCCCTCACAATGAGCAGTTCTTC